The 9 T cell receptor beta chains below come from one sample, sequenced in a study of cytomegalovirus exposure and HLA in healthy donors. The PCR had 60 Vbeta and 13 Jbeta primers. Measured with immunoSEQ multiplex PCR; TCRdb has only the in-frame clones, and not every one. There are 200,000 to 250,000 clones in the sample; approximately 82% occur only once, and around 0.63% lies in the top ten. Material for sequencing was PBMCs. All receptors derive from a man younger than 35 in good health and CMV-seronegative.

This clone was found a few times. The genes are TRBV25-1 and TRBJ2-1, with 11 positions matching TRBD1. Looked up from germline, CDR1 is MGHDK and CDR2 is SYGVNS. After removal of 4 bases from V and 7 bases from J, the junction contained 9 bases not matched to a gene. The CDR3 has 16 residues. The CDR3 region has the DNA TGTGCCAGCAGTGTTTGGACAGGGGGCGATATAAATGAGCAGTTCTTC. Its protein product is CASSVWTGGDINEQFF.

The chain joins TRBV25-1 to TRBJ2-2; D unresolved. The CDR3 loop spans 15 amino acids. Germline loops: CDR1 MGHDK, CDR2 SYGVNS. The V gene lost 0 bases and the J gene lost 2 bases, with 7 bases spanning the gap. The CDR3 here is CASSEYRQNTGELFF. CDR3 coding DNA: TGTGCCAGCAGTGAATATAGACAAAACACCGGGGAGCTGTTTTTT.

This chain links TRBV5-1 with TRBJ2-3, with TRBD2 matching over 8 bases. Germline trimming cut 1 base from V and 1 base from J; bases unmatched to any gene: 5. CDR1 is SGHRS and CDR2 is YFSETQ in the germline V gene. This CDR3 region has 16 residues. The CDR3 DNA reads TGCGCCAGCAGCTTGAGTGGAGCGGGAGGCACAGATACGCAGTATTTT. Protein product: CASSLSGAGGTDTQYF.

V is TRBV7-9 and J is TRBJ2-1; 13 bases line up with TRBD2. Germline lookup yields CDR1 SEHNR and CDR2 FQNEAQ (reference sequence). Losses at the gene ends were 5 bases for V and 6 bases for J; bases not matched to a gene: 13. The CDR3 sequence is 18 residues long. The DNA for the CDR3 is TGTGCCAGCAGCCATCGGACTAGCGGGAGAGGGTTCCCCAATGAGCAGTTCTTC. Translated: CASSHRTSGRGFPNEQFF.

This sequence joins TRBV9 and TRBJ2-5, with 9 bases that match TRBD2. V lost 0 bases, J lost 2 bases, and 5 bases stayed unmatched. The CDR3 runs to 16 residues. The germline V gene encodes CDR1 SGDLS and CDR2 YYNGEE. The CDR3 nucleotides are TGTGCCAGCAGCGTAGCGGAGGGACTAGCTCAAGAGACCCAGTACTTC. Amino acid sequence: CASSVAEGLAQETQYF.

The sample holds a few counts of this clone. V and J are TRBV14 and TRBJ2-7, with D unresolved. Germline V gene lookup returns CDR1 SGHDN and CDR2 FVKESK. The ends were cut back, 1 base at V and 5 bases at J, with 9 bases in the middle. The CDR3 length is 13 residues. As DNA, the CDR3 is TGTGCCAGCAGCCAAGTGTGGCAGGACGAGCAGTACTTC. Translating gives CASSQVWQDEQYF.

The CDR3 here is CASRLALAGGSRPNTGELFF. CDR3 bases: TGTGCAAGTCGCTTAGCACTAGCGGGAGGGTCCAGACCGAACACCGGGGAGCTGTTTTTT. This chain joins TRBV12-2 and TRBJ2-2; TRBD2 is the table's D call, not checked against the DNA. TRBV12-2 is shown as a pseudogene. CDR3 size: 20 residues.

In its sample, this clone was seen a few times. J is TRBJ2-5 and V is TRBV7-2, with 7 bases fitting TRBD1. The CDR3 totals 15 residues. V lost 3 bases and J lost 2; bases outside the gene matches: 6. Germline V CDR1 and CDR2: SGHTA, FQGNSA. Here the CDR3 reads CASSFTGDIQETQYF. The CDR3 DNA reads as TGTGCCAGCAGCTTTACAGGGGATATACAAGAGACCCAGTACTTC.

The chain recombines TRBV29-1 with TRBJ1-2; D might be TRBD1 (5 bases). The V end was cut by 4 bases, the J end by 2 bases, with 17 bases between. The germline gives CDR1 SQVTM, CDR2 ANQGSEA. The CDR3 consists of 15 residues. CDR3 nucleotides: TGCAGCGTTGCCAGGGATGCAGTCGGGAACTATGGCTACACCTTC. Translation: CSVARDAVGNYGYTF.